The 24 T cell receptor beta chains below come from one sample, sequenced in a study of T-cell memory formation after mild COVID-19. MiXCR, run by TCRdb on the 5' RACE reads, gives a single entry per CDR3 protein. The table lists about 400,000 distinct CDR3 sequences, roughly 26% of them singletons. Input material: PBMCs or a T cell subset sorted from them (not recorded which). The receptors come from an adult woman who had mild COVID-19 (a few samples of this study predate the infection). Cell type and time point are not known.

The CDR3 protein is CSARQGTSNTEAFF. The DNA for the CDR3 is TGCAGTGCTAGACAGGGGACTTCGAACACTGAAGCTTTCTTT. J is TRBJ1-1 and V is TRBV20-1; the D gene is possibly TRBD1 (6 bases). V was trimmed by 2 bases and J by 1 base, leaving 11 bases between them. Germline CDR1 and CDR2: DFQATT and SNEGSKA (reference sequence). There are 14 residues in the CDR3.

This clonotype occurred a few times. The chain combines TRBV12-3 or TRBV12-4 with TRBJ1-1; perhaps TRBD1 as D (6 bases). The CDR3 extends over 14 amino acids. V gave up 3 bases and J gave up 1 base, with 9 bases separating them. The CDR3 nucleotides are TGTGCCAGCAGTTTCTTCAGGGGGAACACTGAAGCTTTCTTT. This translates into CASSFFRGNTEAFF.

This clonotype was seen at least ten times. The V and J genes are TRBV7-9 and TRBJ2-7; 9 positions agree with TRBD1. The CDR3 has 15 amino acids. Per the germline V gene, CDR1 is SEHNR and CDR2 is FQNEAQ (reference sequence). After removal of 3 bases from V and 1 base from J, the junction contained 4 bases not matched to a gene. CDR3 DNA sequence: TGTGCCAGCAGCTTTAGTGGGACAGGGTCCTACGAGCAGTACTTC. This gives the protein CASSFSGTGSYEQYF.

The count of this clonotype is one. The chain combines TRBV24-1 with TRBJ2-5; a possible D gene is TRBD2 (6 bases). The CDR3 extends over 13 amino acids. V dropped 4 bases and J dropped 5 bases, with 10 bases sitting between them. Germline lookup yields CDR1 KGHDR and CDR2 SFDVKD. In DNA form, the CDR3 reads TGTGCCACCAGTGAATCCGGGACTGAGACCCAGTACTTC. Translation: CATSESGTETQYF.

This clonotype appeared a few times. The chain joins TRBV5-1 to TRBJ2-2, with 12 bases identical to TRBD2. This CDR3 is 18 amino acids long. V shed 1 base and J 5 bases; nucleotides not matched to a gene: 9. Germline CDR1 reads SGHRS; CDR2 reads YFSETQ. The CDR3 region is CASSLPRLAGVETGELFF. DNA of the CDR3: TGCGCCAGCAGCTTGCCACGACTAGCGGGAGTTGAGACCGGGGAGCTGTTTTTT.

The chain carries TRBV24-1 and TRBJ1-5; D is possibly TRBD1 (5 bases). Germline V gene lookup returns CDR1 KGHDR and CDR2 SFDVKD. The CDR3 contains 15 residues. Trimming shortened V by 4 bases and J by 7 bases, and 16 bases separated the two germline ends. Here the CDR3 DNA reads TGTGCCACCAGTGACCCGAAGACGGGGGTACAGCCCCAGCATTTT. As protein: CATSDPKTGVQPQHF.

This clonotype turned up a few times. The genes are TRBV11-2 and TRBJ2-1; D is perhaps TRBD1 or TRBD2 (5 bases each). The germline gives CDR1 SGHAT, CDR2 FQNNGV. V lost 0 bases and J 12 bases, leaving 15 bases between the germline ends. The CDR3 is 14 residues long. This chain's CDR3 is CASSLEPQGGGQFF. The CDR3 nucleotides read TGTGCCAGCAGCTTAGAGCCCCAGGGTGGAGGGCAGTTCTTC.

The chain joins TRBV7-2 to TRBJ1-2, with 7 bases that match TRBD1. V was pared by 6 bases and J by 4 bases, with 5 bases of the junction left unmatched. Germline CDR1 SGHTA, CDR2 FQGNSA. There are 13 residues in the CDR3. CDR3 sequence reads: CASSSAGGYGYTF. CDR3 DNA: TGTGCCAGCAGTTCCGCAGGGGGCTATGGCTACACCTTC. The entire variable domain, with the rest obtained from reference TRBV7-2 and TRBJ1-2, is as follows: GAGVSQSPSNKVTEKGKDVELRCDPISGHTALYWYRQSLGQGLEFLIYFQGNSAPDKSGLPSDRFSAERTGGSVSTLTIQRTQQEDSAVYLCASSSAGGYGYTFGSGTRLTVV.

This clonotype was found a few times. The chain uses TRBV12-3 or TRBV12-4 and TRBJ2-5; unclear D gene. The CDR3 runs to 15 residues. V gave up 6 bases and J gave up 5 bases, with 19 bases separating them. As DNA, the CDR3 is TGTGCCAGCAGGCCCTTACTGGGAATACAGGAGACCCAGTACTTC. Translated: CASRPLLGIQETQYF.

The gene calls are TRBV28 and TRBJ2-1; TRBD1 matches 8 bases. The CDR3 is made up of 17 amino acids. With V trimmed by 5 bases and J by 1 base, 10 bases remained unmatched. Germline V gene lookup returns CDR1 MDHEN and CDR2 SYDVKM. This CDR3 reads CASSGRQGRGSYNEQFF. CDR3 DNA: TGTGCCAGCAGTGGACGACAGGGGCGGGGATCCTACAATGAGCAGTTCTTC. Combining the CDR3 with reference TRBV28 and TRBJ2-1 gives the whole variable domain DVKVTQSSRYLVKRTGEKVFLECVQDMDHENMFWYRQDPGLGLRLIYFSYDVKMKEKGDIPEGYSVSREKKERFSLILESASTNQTSMYLCASSGRQGRGSYNEQFFGPGTRLTVL.

This clonotype was recorded once. The chain joins TRBV21-1 to TRBJ1-6. TRBV21-1 corresponds to a pseudogene. This CDR3 contains 15 residues. The CDR3, as DNA: TGTGCCAGCCCGCTGGGTTTCCCGAGGGCTTCACCCCTCCACTTT. This encodes CASPLGFPRASPLHF.

V gene TRBV24-1 combines with J gene TRBJ2-7, with 8 positions matching TRBD1. The germline CDR1 and CDR2 sequences are KGHDR and SFDVKD. V lost 7 bases, J lost 2 bases, and 6 bases stayed unmatched. The CDR3 spans 14 residues. The CDR3 loop is CATRGQALPYEQYF. CDR3 in DNA: TGTGCCACCAGGGGACAGGCGCTCCCCTACGAGCAGTACTTC.

The chain uses TRBV7-3 and TRBJ2-7, with TRBD2 matching 11 bases. The V and J ends lost 2 bases and 6 bases, in that order; junction bases with no gene match: 12. Germline V gene sequence: CDR1 SGHTA, CDR2 FQGTGA. This CDR3 has 17 residues. The CDR3: CASSLRPRVAGGGEQYF. CDR3 DNA: TGTGCCAGCAGCTTACGCCCCCGGGTAGCGGGAGGGGGCGAGCAGTACTTC.

In its sample, this clonotype was seen a few times. The V and J genes are TRBV24-1 and TRBJ1-4; TRBD1 aligns across 7 bases. The CDR3 has 18 residues. CDR1 and CDR2 (germline): KGHDR, SFDVKD. V dropped 4 bases and J dropped 2; count of bases not matched to a gene: 12. CDR3 in amino acids: CATSDPPGAGGTNEKLFF. The CDR3 nucleotides read TGTGCCACCAGTGACCCCCCCGGGGCAGGGGGGACTAATGAAAAACTGTTTTTT.

This clonotype has a handful of counts. In DNA, the CDR3 is TGTGCCAGCAGTCGGGACCGGGCTGGCCCTAACTATGGCTACACCTTC. This sequence encodes CASSRDRAGPNYGYTF. The chain employs TRBV7-2 and TRBJ1-2, with D possibly being TRBD1 (5 bases). V was clipped by 6 bases and J by 0 bases, with 17 bases between them. The germline gives CDR1 SGHTA, CDR2 FQGNSA. This CDR3 comprises 16 residues.

The rearrangement joins TRBV7-8 to TRBJ2-5; maybe TRBD1 (6 bases). The CDR3 extends over 14 amino acids. With 4 bases removed from V and 4 bases from J, the gap between germline ends came to 13 bases. Germline CDR1 is SGHVS and CDR2 is FQNEAQ. CDR3 DNA: TGTGCCAGCAGCTCGTCAGGGGTGGGAGAGACCCAGTACTTC. As protein: CASSSSGVGETQYF.

This clonotype was counted between two and nine times. This chain links TRBV5-1 with TRBJ2-3; D gene unclear. Trimming removed 0 bases from V and 0 bases from J, with 5 bases in between. Germline CDR1 SGHRS, CDR2 YFSETQ. This CDR3 contains 14 residues. CDR3 amino acids: CASSLGKSTDTQYF. The DNA of the CDR3 is TGCGCCAGCAGCTTGGGAAAGAGCACAGATACGCAGTATTTT.

This clonotype was counted many times. This chain uses TRBV7-3 with TRBJ2-3, with D unclear. Trimming removed 5 bases from V and 5 bases from J, with 8 bases in between. The CDR3 consists of 12 residues. The germline V gene has CDR1 SGHTA and CDR2 FQGTGA. The CDR3 bases are TGTGCCAGCAGCCTGTACGGAGATACGCAGTATTTT. Protein sequence: CASSLYGDTQYF.

This clonotype was counted between two and nine times. The CDR3 DNA follows: TGTGCCAGCAGCTCCCCGCTCGGACCTAACCAAGAGACCCAGTACTTC. Its protein product is CASSSPLGPNQETQYF. This rearrangement joins TRBV7-2 to TRBJ2-5, with D uncertain. Deletions cut 4 bases from V and 0 bases from J, with 15 bases between. The CDR3 runs 16 residues. From germline, CDR1 is SGHTA and CDR2 FQGNSA.

This clonotype was detected ten times or more. The gene calls are TRBV20-1 and TRBJ2-7; 8 bases align to TRBD1. With V trimmed by 3 bases and J by 3 bases, 10 bases remained unmatched. The CDR3 length is 15 residues. The germline CDR1 and CDR2 sequences are DFQATT and SNEGSKA (reference sequence). CDR3 in amino acids: CSASGTGGFIYEQYF. Written as DNA, the CDR3 is TGCAGTGCTAGCGGAACAGGGGGTTTCATCTACGAGCAGTACTTC.

V and J are TRBV10-3 and TRBJ2-1, with D possibly being TRBD1 or TRBD2 (5 bases each). V lost 0 bases to trimming and J lost 2 bases, with 20 bases between them. This CDR3 has 19 amino acids. Germline V gene lookup returns CDR1 ENHRY and CDR2 SYGVKD. CDR3 sequence reads: CAISESERGVVGAYNEQFF. CDR3 DNA: TGTGCCATCAGTGAGTCGGAAAGGGGAGTCGTGGGGGCCTACAATGAGCAGTTCTTC.

The sample holds a few counts of this clonotype. The CDR3 nucleotides are TGTGCCAGCAGGAAGGACGGCCGGAACACTGAAGCTTTCTTT. Amino acid sequence: CASRKDGRNTEAFF. The chain uses TRBV7-2 and TRBJ1-1; D is unresolved. Trimming stripped 6 bases from V and 1 base from J, with 12 bases between. The germline V gene has CDR1 SGHTA and CDR2 FQGNSA. This CDR3 is 14 amino acids long. The full variable domain, rest sourced from reference TRBV7-2 and TRBJ1-1, is GAGVSQSPSNKVTEKGKDVELRCDPISGHTALYWYRQSLGQGLEFLIYFQGNSAPDKSGLPSDRFSAERTGGSVSTLTIQRTQQEDSAVYLCASRKDGRNTEAFFGQGTRLTVV.

This sequence joins TRBV12-3 or TRBV12-4 and TRBJ1-5; tentative D call: TRBD1 (6 bases). This CDR3 region has 15 residues. V was cut by 2 bases and J by 1 base, with 9 bases left in between. Here the CDR3 reads CASSLRGASNQPQHF. CDR3 bases: TGTGCCAGCAGTTTAAGGGGGGCAAGCAATCAGCCCCAGCATTTT.

This clonotype was detected a few times. This chain links TRBV21-1 with TRBJ2-1; the D call of TRBD1 is as the table states it, not checked on the DNA. TRBV21-1 is deemed a pseudogene. CDR3 length equals 24 residues. CDR3 protein: CASSKARGQGKGSQRSVGRNEQFF. CDR3 DNA sequence: TGTGCCAGCAGCAAAGCCCGGGGACAGGGAAAAGGCTCGCAGCGGTCAGTTGGTCGGAATGAGCAGTTCTTC.